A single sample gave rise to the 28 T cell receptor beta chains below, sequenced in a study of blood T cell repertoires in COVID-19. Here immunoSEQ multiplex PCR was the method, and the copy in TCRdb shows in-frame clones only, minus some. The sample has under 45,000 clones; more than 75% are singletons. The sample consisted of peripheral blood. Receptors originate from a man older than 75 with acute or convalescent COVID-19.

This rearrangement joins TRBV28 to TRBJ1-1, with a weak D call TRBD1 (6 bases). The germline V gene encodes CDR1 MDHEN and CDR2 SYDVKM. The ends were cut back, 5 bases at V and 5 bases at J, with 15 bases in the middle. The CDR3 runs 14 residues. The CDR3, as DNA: TGTGCCAGCAGTGTTCCAGGGGAGGGGACTGAAGCTTTCTTT. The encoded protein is CASSVPGEGTEAFF.

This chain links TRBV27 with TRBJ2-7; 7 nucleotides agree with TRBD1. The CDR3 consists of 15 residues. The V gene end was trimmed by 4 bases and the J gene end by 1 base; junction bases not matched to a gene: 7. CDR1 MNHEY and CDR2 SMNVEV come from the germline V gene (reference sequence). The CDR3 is CASSSGPGQSYEQYF. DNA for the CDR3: TGTGCCAGCAGTTCGGGACCGGGACAGTCCTACGAGCAGTACTTC.

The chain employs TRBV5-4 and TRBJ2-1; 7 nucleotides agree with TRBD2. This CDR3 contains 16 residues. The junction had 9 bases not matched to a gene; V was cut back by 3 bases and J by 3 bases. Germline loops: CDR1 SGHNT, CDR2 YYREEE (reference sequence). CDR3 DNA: TGTGCCAGCAGCTCGTCGGCGGGAGTTAACTACAATGAGCAGTTCTTC. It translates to CASSSSAGVNYNEQFF.

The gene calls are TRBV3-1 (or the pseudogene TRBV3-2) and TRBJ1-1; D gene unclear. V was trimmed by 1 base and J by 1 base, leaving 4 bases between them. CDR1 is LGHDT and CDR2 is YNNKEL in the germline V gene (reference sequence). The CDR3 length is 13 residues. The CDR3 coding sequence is TGTGCCAGCAGCCAAGTCTGGAACACTGAAGCTTTCTTT. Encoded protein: CASSQVWNTEAFF.

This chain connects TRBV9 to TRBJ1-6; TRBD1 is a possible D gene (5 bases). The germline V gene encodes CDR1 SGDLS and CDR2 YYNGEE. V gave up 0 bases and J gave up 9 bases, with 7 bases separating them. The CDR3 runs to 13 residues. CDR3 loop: CASSVDRISPLHF. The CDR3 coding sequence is TGTGCCAGCAGCGTAGACAGGATTTCACCCCTCCACTTT.

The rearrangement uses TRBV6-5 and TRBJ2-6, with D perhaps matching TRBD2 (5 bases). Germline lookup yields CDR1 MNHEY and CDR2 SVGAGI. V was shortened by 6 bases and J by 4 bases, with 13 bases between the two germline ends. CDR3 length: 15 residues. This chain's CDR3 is CASREDGLGANVLTF. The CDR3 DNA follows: TGTGCCAGCAGGGAGGACGGTTTGGGGGCCAACGTCCTGACTTTC.

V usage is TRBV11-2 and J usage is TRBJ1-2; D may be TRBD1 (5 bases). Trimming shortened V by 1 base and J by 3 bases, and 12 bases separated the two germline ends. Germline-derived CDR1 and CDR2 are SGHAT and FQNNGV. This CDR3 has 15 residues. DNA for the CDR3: TGTGCCAGCAGCTTAGGGGGCCCAGGGCACTATGGCTACACCTTC. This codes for CASSLGGPGHYGYTF.

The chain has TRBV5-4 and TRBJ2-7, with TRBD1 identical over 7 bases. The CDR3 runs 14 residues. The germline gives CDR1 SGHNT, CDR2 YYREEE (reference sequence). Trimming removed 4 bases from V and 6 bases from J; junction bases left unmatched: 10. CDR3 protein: CASSGYRGRVEQYF. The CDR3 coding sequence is TGTGCCAGCAGCGGGTACAGGGGTCGGGTCGAGCAGTACTTC.

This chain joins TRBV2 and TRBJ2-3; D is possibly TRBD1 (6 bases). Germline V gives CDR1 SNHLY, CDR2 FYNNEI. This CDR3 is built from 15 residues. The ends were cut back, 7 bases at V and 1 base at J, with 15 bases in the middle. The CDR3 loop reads CASTAYRDGTDTQYF. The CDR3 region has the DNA TGTGCCAGCACCGCTTACAGGGACGGCACAGATACGCAGTATTTT. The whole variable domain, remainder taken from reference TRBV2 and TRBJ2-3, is EPEVTQTPSHQVTQMGQEVILRCVPISNHLYFYWYRQILGQKVEFLVSFYNNEISEKSEIFDDQFSVERPDGSNFTLKIRSTKLEDSAMYFCASTAYRDGTDTQYFGPGTRLTVL.

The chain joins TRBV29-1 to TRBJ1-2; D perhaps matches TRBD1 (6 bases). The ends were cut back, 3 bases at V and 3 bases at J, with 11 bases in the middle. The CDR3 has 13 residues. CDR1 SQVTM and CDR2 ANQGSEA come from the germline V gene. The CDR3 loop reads CSVEDPGDYGYTF. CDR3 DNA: TGCAGCGTTGAGGATCCAGGGGACTATGGCTACACCTTC.

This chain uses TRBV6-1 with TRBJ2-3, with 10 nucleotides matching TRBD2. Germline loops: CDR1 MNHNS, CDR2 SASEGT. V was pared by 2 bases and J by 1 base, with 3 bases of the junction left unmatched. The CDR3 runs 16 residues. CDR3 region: CASSESSGGGTDTQYF. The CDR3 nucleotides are TGTGCCAGCAGTGAATCGAGCGGGGGGGGCACAGATACGCAGTATTTT.

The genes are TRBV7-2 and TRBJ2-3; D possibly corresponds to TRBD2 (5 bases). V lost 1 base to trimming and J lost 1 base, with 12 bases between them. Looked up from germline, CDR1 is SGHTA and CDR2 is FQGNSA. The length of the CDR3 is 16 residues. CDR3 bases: TGTGCCAGCAGCTTAGTAGTTGGGCGGGGCACAGATACGCAGTATTTT. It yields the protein CASSLVVGRGTDTQYF.

CDR3 coding DNA: TGTGCCAGCAGCTCCCGGACTAGCGGGGTTAGTAATGAGCAGTTCTTC. Encoded protein: CASSSRTSGVSNEQFF. The chain links TRBV5-4 to TRBJ2-1; 12 bases match TRBD2. This CDR3 has 16 amino acids. CDR1 and CDR2 (germline): SGHNT, YYREEE (reference sequence). J lost 7 bases, V lost 3 bases, and 8 bases had no gene match.

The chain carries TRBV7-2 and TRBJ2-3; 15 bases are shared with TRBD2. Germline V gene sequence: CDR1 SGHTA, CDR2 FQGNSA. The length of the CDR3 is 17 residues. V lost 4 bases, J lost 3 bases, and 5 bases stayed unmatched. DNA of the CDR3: TGTGCCAGCAGCTCGCGAGGGACTAGCGGGAGGACAGATACGCAGTATTTT. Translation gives CASSSRGTSGRTDTQYF.

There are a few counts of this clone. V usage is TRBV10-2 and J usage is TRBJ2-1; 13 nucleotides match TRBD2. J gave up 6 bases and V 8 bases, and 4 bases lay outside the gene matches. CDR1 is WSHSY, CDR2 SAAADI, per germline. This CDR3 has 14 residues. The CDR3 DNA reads TGCGCCAGCTATGGGACTAGCGGGACCAATGAGCAGTTCTTC. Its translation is CASYGTSGTNEQFF.

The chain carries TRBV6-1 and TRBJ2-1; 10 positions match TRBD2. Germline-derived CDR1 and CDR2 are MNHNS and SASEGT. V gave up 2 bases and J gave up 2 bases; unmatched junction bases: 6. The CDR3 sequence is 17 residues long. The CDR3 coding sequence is TGTGCCAGCAGTGAAACAGTTAGCGGGAGGCCCTACAATGAGCAGTTCTTC. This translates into CASSETVSGRPYNEQFF.

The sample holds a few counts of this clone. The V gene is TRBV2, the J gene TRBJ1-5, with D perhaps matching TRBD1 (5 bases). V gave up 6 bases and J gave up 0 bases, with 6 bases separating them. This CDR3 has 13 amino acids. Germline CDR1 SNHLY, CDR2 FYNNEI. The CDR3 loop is CASRQDSNQPQHF. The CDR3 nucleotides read TGTGCCAGCAGACAGGATAGCAATCAGCCCCAGCATTTT.

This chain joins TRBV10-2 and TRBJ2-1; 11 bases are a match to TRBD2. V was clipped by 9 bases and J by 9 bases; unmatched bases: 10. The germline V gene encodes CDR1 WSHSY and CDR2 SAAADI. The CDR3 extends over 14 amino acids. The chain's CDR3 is CASRGSGGAFEQFF. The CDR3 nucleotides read TGCGCCAGTAGGGGTAGCGGGGGGGCCTTTGAGCAGTTCTTC.

In DNA, the CDR3 is TGTGCCAGCTCCTCGTCCGGGGTGGGAGGCTACACCTTC. This gives the protein CASSSSGVGGYTF. This rearrangement joins TRBV5-8 to TRBJ1-2; D remains ambiguous. CDR3 length: 13 amino acids. The V gene lost 7 bases and the J gene lost 8 bases, with 18 bases spanning the gap. Germline lookup yields CDR1 SGHTS and CDR2 YDEGEE.

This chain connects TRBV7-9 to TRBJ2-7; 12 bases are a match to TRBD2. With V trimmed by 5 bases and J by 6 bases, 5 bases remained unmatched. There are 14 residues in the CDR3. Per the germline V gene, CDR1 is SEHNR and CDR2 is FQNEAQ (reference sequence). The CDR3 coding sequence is TGTGCCAGCAGCCCGGGACTAGCGGGTACCGAGCAGTACTTC. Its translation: CASSPGLAGTEQYF.

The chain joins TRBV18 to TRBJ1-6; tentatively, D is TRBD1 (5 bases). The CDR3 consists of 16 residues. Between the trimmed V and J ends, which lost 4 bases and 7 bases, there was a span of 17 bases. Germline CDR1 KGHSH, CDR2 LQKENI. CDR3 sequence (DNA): TGTGCCAGCTCACGGGATGGAAGGGGCGCAAATTCACCCCTCCACTTT. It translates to CASSRDGRGANSPLHF.

DNA for the CDR3: TGTGCCAGCAGTTACGGGACTCAAACCAGAGGCACTGAAGCTTTCTTT. Protein: CASSYGTQTRGTEAFF. This chain connects TRBV6-2 or TRBV6-3 to TRBJ1-1, with a possible D match to TRBD1 (5 bases). The V and J ends lost 2 bases and 4 bases respectively, with 17 bases between them. Germline CDR1 reads MNHEY; CDR2 reads SVGEGT. CDR3 size: 16 residues.

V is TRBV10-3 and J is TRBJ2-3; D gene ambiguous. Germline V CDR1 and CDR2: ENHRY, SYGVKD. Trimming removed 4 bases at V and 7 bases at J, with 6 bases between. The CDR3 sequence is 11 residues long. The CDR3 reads CAISGSNTQYF. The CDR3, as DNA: TGTGCCATCAGTGGGAGTAATACGCAGTATTTT.

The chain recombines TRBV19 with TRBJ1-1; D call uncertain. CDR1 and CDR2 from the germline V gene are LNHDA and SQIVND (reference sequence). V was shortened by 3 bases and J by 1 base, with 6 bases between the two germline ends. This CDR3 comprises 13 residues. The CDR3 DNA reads TGTGCCAGTAGTATTACATCGAACACTGAAGCTTTCTTT. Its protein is CASSITSNTEAFF.

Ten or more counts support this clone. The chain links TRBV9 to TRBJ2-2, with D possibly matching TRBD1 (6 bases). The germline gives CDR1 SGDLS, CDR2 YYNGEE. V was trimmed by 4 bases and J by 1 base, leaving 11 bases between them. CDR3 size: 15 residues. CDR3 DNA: TGTGCCAGCAGCCCCAGGGGTCTGAACACCGGGGAGCTGTTTTTT. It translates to CASSPRGLNTGELFF.

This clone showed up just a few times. This CDR3 is CASSQVSLAGEREQFF. The CDR3 bases are TGCGCCAGCAGCCAAGTGAGCCTAGCGGGAGAACGTGAGCAGTTCTTC. The gene calls are TRBV4-1 and TRBJ2-1; the match to TRBD2 covers 10 bases. The CDR3 length is 16 residues. J was trimmed by 9 bases and V by 1 base; bases with no gene match: 9. The V gene's germline CDR1 is MGHRA and CDR2 YSYEKL.

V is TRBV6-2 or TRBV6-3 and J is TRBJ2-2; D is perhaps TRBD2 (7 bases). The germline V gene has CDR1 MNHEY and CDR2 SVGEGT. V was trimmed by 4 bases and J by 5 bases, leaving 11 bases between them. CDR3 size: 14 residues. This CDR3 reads CASSWGRGTGELFF. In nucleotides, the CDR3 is TGTGCCAGCAGTTGGGGGCGGGGGACCGGGGAGCTGTTTTTT.

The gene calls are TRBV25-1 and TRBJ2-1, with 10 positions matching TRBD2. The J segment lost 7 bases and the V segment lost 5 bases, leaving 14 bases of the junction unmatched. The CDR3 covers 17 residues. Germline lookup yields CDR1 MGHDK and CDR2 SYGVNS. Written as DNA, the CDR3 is TGTGCCAGCAGTTTCCGTACCCAGCGGGAGGGCAAAAATGAGCAGTTCTTC. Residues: CASSFRTQREGKNEQFF.